Sequencing of this T cell receptor beta chain was carried out in a study of T cells in Graves' hyperthyroidism and ophthalmopathy. Study outcomes and limitations: Most clonotypes that expanded in the thyroid above 0.001 also showed up in blood.

RNA transcripts gave rise to amplified TCR beta CDR3 regions. HTBI primers were used for first-round RT-PCR of the TCR CDR3. One entry per CDR3 protein results from TCRdb running MiXCR on the multiplex PCR reads. This table holds 35,000 or so distinct CDR3 sequences, around 56% found once. Concerning this clonotype: The antigen is undetermined.

Each diagnosis was grounded in clinical symptoms, serum thyroxine and TRAb, thyroid ultrasound, and orbital computed tomography. The material sequenced was blood. This clonotype originated in a man in his forties or fifties with Graves' ophthalmopathy.

The CDR3 protein is CSAPDPLGGGANVLTF. CDR3 bases: TGCAGTGCGCCCGACCCACTGGGGGGCGGGGCCAACGTCCTGACTTTC. V is TRBV20-1 and J is TRBJ2-6, with D tentatively TRBD1 or TRBD2 (6 bases each). In germline, CDR1 is DFQATT, CDR2 SNEGSKA (reference sequence). This CDR3 has 16 residues. V lost 6 bases, J lost 4 bases, and 19 bases lay in between.